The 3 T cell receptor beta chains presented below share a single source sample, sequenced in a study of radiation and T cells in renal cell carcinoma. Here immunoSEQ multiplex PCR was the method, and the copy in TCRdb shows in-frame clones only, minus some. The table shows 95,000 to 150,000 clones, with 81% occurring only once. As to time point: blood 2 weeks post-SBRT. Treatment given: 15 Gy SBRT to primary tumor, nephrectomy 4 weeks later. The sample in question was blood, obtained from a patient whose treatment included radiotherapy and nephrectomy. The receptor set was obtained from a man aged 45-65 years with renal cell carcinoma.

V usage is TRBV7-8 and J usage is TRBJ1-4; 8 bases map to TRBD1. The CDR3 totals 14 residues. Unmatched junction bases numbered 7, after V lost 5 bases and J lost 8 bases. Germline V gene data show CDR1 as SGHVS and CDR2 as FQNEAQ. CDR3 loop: CASSLGQELEKLFF. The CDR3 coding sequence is TGTGCCAGCAGCCTGGGACAGGAGCTCGAAAAACTGTTTTTT.

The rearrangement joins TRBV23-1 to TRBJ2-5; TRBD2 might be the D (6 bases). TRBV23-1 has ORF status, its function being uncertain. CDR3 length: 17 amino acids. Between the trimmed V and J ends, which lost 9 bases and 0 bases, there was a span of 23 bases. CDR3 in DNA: TGCGCCAGGGAAGAGGAAGGGCGAAGGAGGGACCAAGAGACCCAGTACTTC. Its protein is CAREEEGRRRDQETQYF.

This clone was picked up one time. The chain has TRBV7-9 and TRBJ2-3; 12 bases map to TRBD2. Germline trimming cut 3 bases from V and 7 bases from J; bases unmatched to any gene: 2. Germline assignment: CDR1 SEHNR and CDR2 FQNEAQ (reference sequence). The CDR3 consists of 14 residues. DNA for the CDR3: TGTGCCAGCAGCTTTACTAGCGGGGGGAATACGCAGTATTTT. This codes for CASSFTSGGNTQYF.